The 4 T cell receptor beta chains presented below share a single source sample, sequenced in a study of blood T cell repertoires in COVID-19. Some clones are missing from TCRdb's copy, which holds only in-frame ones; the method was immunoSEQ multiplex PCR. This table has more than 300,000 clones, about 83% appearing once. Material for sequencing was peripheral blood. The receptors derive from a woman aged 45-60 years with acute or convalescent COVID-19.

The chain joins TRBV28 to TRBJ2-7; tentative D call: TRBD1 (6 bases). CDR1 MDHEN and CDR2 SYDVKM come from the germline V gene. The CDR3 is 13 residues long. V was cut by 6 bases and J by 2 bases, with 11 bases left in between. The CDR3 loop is CASRKGVAYEQYV. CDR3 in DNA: TGTGCCAGCAGAAAGGGGGTAGCCTACGAGCAGTACGTC.

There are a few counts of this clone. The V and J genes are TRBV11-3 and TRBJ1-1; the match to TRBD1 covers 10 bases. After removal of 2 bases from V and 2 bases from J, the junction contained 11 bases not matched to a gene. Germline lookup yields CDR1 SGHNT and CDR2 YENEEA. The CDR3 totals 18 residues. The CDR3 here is CASSLTPPGQGPNTEAFF. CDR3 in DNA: TGTGCCAGCAGCTTAACTCCCCCGGGACAGGGGCCCAACACTGAAGCTTTCTTT.

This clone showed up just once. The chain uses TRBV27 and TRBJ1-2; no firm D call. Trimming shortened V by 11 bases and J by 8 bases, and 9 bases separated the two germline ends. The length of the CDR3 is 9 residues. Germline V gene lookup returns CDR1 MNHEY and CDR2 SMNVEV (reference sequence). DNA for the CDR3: TGTGCCCGGAGAGGGGGCTACACCTTC. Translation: CARRGGYTF.

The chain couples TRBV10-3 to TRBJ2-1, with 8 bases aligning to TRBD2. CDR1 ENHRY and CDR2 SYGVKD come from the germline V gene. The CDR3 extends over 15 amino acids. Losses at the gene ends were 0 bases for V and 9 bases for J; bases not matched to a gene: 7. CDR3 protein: CAISESSGSQGEQFF. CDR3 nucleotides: TGTGCCATCAGTGAGTCGAGCGGGAGTCAGGGTGAGCAGTTCTTC.